A selection of T cell receptor beta chains follows, all from one sample in a study of somatic mutations in cytotoxic T cells in rheumatoid arthritis. Profiled with immunoSEQ multiplex PCR; TCRdb holds only in-frame clones, not every one. The table shows 27,000 or so clones, with around nine tenths occurring only once. The sequenced material came from CD8+ T cells sorted from blood. Receptors originate from an adult with rheumatoid arthritis. The CDR3 runs from the conserved cysteine through the conserved F or W. The D gene is left open where the match is weak. Some rows mark clone size as missing; the rest say once, few, many or name a class of expanded clone.

size	V	J	D	CDR3	DNA
once	TRBV6-5	TRBJ1-4	TRBD1	CASSPGTGVEKLFF	TGTGCCAGCAGTCCCGGGACAGGGGTAGAAAAACTGTTTTTT
once	TRBV6-1	TRBJ1-1	-	CASTKVAGDNTEAFF	TGTGCCAGCACTAAGGTGGCAGGGGATAACACTGAAGCTTTCTTT
-	TRBV29-1	TRBJ2-7	TRBD2	CSVESGGHEQYF	TGCAGCGTTGAGTCGGGAGGGCACGAGCAGTACTTC
-	TRBV6-6	TRBJ2-3	TRBD2	CASSYSGRGGTDTQYF	TGTGCCAGCAGTTACTCGGGGCGGGGGGGCACAGATACGCAGTATTTT
-	TRBV28	TRBJ1-6	-	CASQNVGLNSPLHF	TGTGCCAGCCAAAACGTGGGGTTGAATTCACCCCTCCACTTT
-	TRBV4-1	TRBJ2-7	-	CASSQGDGNEQYF	TGCGCCAGCAGCCAAGGTGACGGGAACGAGCAGTACTTC
-	TRBV12-5	TRBJ1-2	TRBD1	CASGPTIDRGGDGYTF	TGTGCTAGTGGACCGACAATCGACAGGGGCGGAGATGGCTACACCTTC
-	TRBV19	TRBJ2-3	-	CASSPGAAKFTDTQYF	TGTGCCAGTAGTCCGGGGGCAGCCAAATTCACAGATACGCAGTATTTT
-	TRBV7-2	TRBJ2-1	-	CASSLIVAAEHNEQFF	TGTGCCAGCAGCTTAATAGTGGCAGCCGAACACAATGAGCAGTTCTTC
few	TRBV7-9	TRBJ2-7	-	CASSLSGELYEQYF	TGTGCCAGCAGCTTGAGTGGGGAACTCTACGAGCAGTACTTC
-	TRBV7-6	TRBJ1-6	-	CASSLEYTGRDSPLHF	TGTGCCAGCAGCTTAGAGTACACAGGGAGAGATTCACCCCTCCACTTT
-	TRBV4-1	TRBJ1-1	-	CASSQLDYTEAFF	TGCGCCAGCAGCCAATTGGACTACACTGAAGCTTTCTTT
-	TRBV28	TRBJ1-6	-	CASQGSDNSPLHF	TGTGCCAGCCAGGGAAGTGATAATTCACCCCTCCACTTT
-	TRBV19	TRBJ2-7	TRBD1	CASSARQGIHSYEQYF	TGTGCCAGTAGTGCCAGACAGGGGATACACTCCTACGAGCAGTACTTC
-	TRBV9	TRBJ1-3	-	CASSVRGLGNTIYF	TGTGCCAGCAGCGTACGGGGACTCGGAAACACCATATATTTT
-	TRBV2	TRBJ2-1	TRBD2	CASRLGTSGHNEQFF	TGTGCCAGCAGACTAGGGACTAGCGGACACAATGAGCAGTTCTTC
-	TRBV29-1	TRBJ2-7	TRBD1	CSVEWDRGYEQYF	TGCAGCGTTGAATGGGACAGGGGATACGAGCAGTACTTC
-	TRBV4-2	TRBJ2-1	TRBD2	CASSQDSWAVSGGFF	TGTGCCAGCAGCCAAGATTCTTGGGCGGTTAGCGGGGGGTTCTTC
few	TRBV5-4	TRBJ1-2	-	CASTPGGGIGYTF	TGTGCCAGCACCCCCGGAGGAGGGATTGGCTACACCTTC
-	TRBV5-1	TRBJ2-1	TRBD1	CASSLRQGAYNEQFF	TGCGCCAGCAGCTTGAGGCAGGGGGCGTACAATGAGCAGTTCTTC
once	TRBV5-6	TRBJ2-7	-	CASSSSSYEQYF	TGTGCCAGCAGCTCCAGCTCCTACGAGCAGTACTTC
-	TRBV6-1	TRBJ2-7	-	CASSETPTMGNEQYF	TGTGCCAGCAGTGAAACGCCCACAATGGGAAACGAGCAGTACTTC
-	TRBV5-6	TRBJ1-5	-	CASSLGQGGNQPQHF	TGTGCCAGCAGCTTGGGGCAGGGAGGAAATCAGCCCCAGCATTTT
-	TRBV5-1	TRBJ2-7	-	CASSLGGEQYF	TGCGCCAGCAGCTTGGGAGGCGAGCAGTACTTC
-	TRBV6-6	TRBJ2-1	-	CASSYETATYNEQFF	TGTGCCAGCAGTTACGAGACAGCAACCTACAATGAGCAGTTCTTC
-	TRBV7-9	TRBJ1-2	-	CASSLDVQGYTF	TGTGCCAGCAGCCTAGACGTACAGGGCTACACCTTC
-	TRBV14	TRBJ2-3	TRBD2	CASSQDLGLAGGTQYF	TGTGCCAGCAGCCAAGATCTAGGGCTAGCGGGAGGGACGCAGTATTTT
-	TRBV9	TRBJ2-5	TRBD2	CASSVGRAGSQETQYF	TGTGCCAGCAGCGTAGGCAGAGCGGGATCCCAAGAGACCCAGTACTTC
-	TRBV28	TRBJ2-7	-	CASIGGTSSYEQYF	TGTGCCAGCATTGGTGGCACTTCCTCCTACGAGCAGTACTTC
-	TRBV7-9	TRBJ2-3	-	CASSLLGGSTDTQYF	TGTGCCAGCAGCTTATTAGGCGGGAGCACAGATACGCAGTATTTT
-	TRBV2	TRBJ2-5	-	CASPKRQNGTETQYF	TGTGCCAGCCCCAAACGGCAGAATGGTACAGAGACCCAGTACTTC